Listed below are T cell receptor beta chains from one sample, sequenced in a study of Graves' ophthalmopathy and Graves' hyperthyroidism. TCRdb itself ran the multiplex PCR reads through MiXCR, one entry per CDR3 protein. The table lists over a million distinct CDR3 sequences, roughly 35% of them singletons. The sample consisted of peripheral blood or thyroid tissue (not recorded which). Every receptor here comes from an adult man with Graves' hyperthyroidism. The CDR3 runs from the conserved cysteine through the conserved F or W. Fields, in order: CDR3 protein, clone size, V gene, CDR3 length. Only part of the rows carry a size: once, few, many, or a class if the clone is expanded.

CDR3: CASSYTTGTGPGNTIYF
size: few
V: TRBV10-3
length: 17

CDR3: CSASLVSGNTICF
size: NA
V: TRBV20-1
length: 13

CDR3: CASSLAYRESYGYTF
size: NA
V: TRBV7-2
length: 15

CDR3: CAWSVDGVQPQHF
size: NA
V: TRBV30
length: 13

CDR3: CSARGQGWAQYF
size: few
V: TRBV20-1
length: 12

CDR3: CSASNREQSPLHF
size: many
V: TRBV20-1
length: 13

CDR3: CASRTKDRVETQYF
size: NA
V: TRBV25-1
length: 14

CDR3: CASSQRAGISPLHF
size: NA
V: TRBV4-1
length: 14

CDR3: CASSLSKSYRGELFF
size: NA
V: TRBV12-3/TRBV12-4
length: 15

CDR3: CASSQGISLFDEAFF
size: NA
V: TRBV14
length: 15

CDR3: CSAETGVSSYEQYF
size: many
V: TRBV20-1
length: 14

CDR3: CASSPTGGAGGNTF
size: once
V: TRBV7-9
length: 14

CDR3: CAISGAVSLTDSYGYTF
size: many
V: TRBV10-3
length: 17

CDR3: CASFTLAGTETQYF
size: NA
V: TRBV2
length: 14

CDR3: CASTNTGEAFF
size: many
V: TRBV6-5
length: 11

CDR3: CATSTGLGGETQYF
size: NA
V: TRBV15
length: 14

CDR3: CASSLFRDASYEQYF
size: many
V: TRBV14
length: 15

CDR3: CASSIRDSSYEQYF
size: many
V: TRBV5-1
length: 14

CDR3: CASSRTGLAGQETQYF
size: few
V: TRBV3-1
length: 16

CDR3: CSATVDDSNQPQHF
size: many
V: TRBV20-1
length: 14

CDR3: CASSFDGSNEKLFF
size: few
V: TRBV27
length: 14

CDR3: CASSWGTEKVRAFF
size: many
V: TRBV7-8
length: 14

CDR3: CASRTGSREKLFF
size: NA
V: TRBV6-5
length: 13

CDR3: CAIRDREFYGYTF
size: once
V: TRBV10-3
length: 13

CDR3: CASSAEGVQPQHF
size: many
V: TRBV2
length: 13

CDR3: CASSFEGPGANVLTF
size: NA
V: TRBV28
length: 15

CDR3: CSVDGGATDTQYF
size: few
V: TRBV29-1
length: 13

CDR3: CASSSKGRGPTNEKLFF
size: few
V: TRBV7-2
length: 17

CDR3: CASSQDSFQYF
size: many
V: TRBV3-1
length: 11

CDR3: CATAGEVQRETQYF
size: NA
V: TRBV24-1
length: 14

CDR3: CASSHGGQGEKLFF
size: few
V: TRBV4-2
length: 14

CDR3: CASSQEPSASTGYTF
size: NA
V: TRBV4-1
length: 15

CDR3: CSVSVLGTQYF
size: many
V: TRBV29-1
length: 11

CDR3: CSAREVQGQNQSFF
size: NA
V: TRBV20-1
length: 14

CDR3: CASSLLLNTGELFF
size: many
V: TRBV7-2
length: 14

CDR3: CSARDRDRVNQPQHF
size: NA
V: TRBV20-1
length: 15

CDR3: CSAGKQGGDQPQHF
size: once
V: TRBV20-1
length: 14

CDR3: CASKGGTGPRGYTF
size: NA
V: TRBV15
length: 14

CDR3: CSARITGTGNQPQHF
size: many
V: TRBV20-1
length: 15

CDR3: CAISESGSRGANYGYTF
size: many
V: TRBV10-3
length: 17

CDR3: CASRGRGSNSPLHF
size: once
V: TRBV2
length: 14

CDR3: CASSYTVTAGQYF
size: NA
V: TRBV6-2/TRBV6-3
length: 13

CDR3: CASSELWGVTGELFF
size: many
V: TRBV2
length: 15

CDR3: CASSAQGEAIYF
size: many
V: TRBV6-5
length: 12

CDR3: CATGQGVDYTF
size: few
V: TRBV30
length: 11

CDR3: CSARDGEGGDTEAFF
size: NA
V: TRBV20-1
length: 15

CDR3: CASSQRLGQGAFF
size: NA
V: TRBV4-3
length: 13

CDR3: CASSEGPGVNVLTF
size: NA
V: TRBV9
length: 14

CDR3: CASSLARTSAETQYF
size: many
V: TRBV7-9
length: 15

CDR3: CASSLVRPYEQYF
size: many
V: TRBV5-1
length: 13

CDR3: CSATDRGRAGTYEQYF
size: NA
V: TRBV20-1
length: 16

CDR3: CAISEGEIGYQPQHF
size: many
V: TRBV10-3
length: 15

CDR3: CASSSTHQETQYF
size: many
V: TRBV7-7
length: 13

CDR3: CSTTPGQGEDGYTF
size: many
V: TRBV29-1
length: 14

CDR3: CASQSEFYEQYF
size: NA
V: TRBV12-3/TRBV12-4
length: 12